These 12 T cell receptor beta chains came from one sample sequenced in a study of CD8+ T cells in alopecia areata. Isolated RNA was reverse transcribed into cDNA used as the sequencing template. Profiling relied on immunoSEQ multiplex PCR, and the TCRdb table lists in-frame clones only, not all of them. This sample has about 150,000 clones, with more than 75% found just once. Sequencing was performed on CD8+ T cells sorted from blood, taken at week 0. Receptors originate from a human donor with alopecia areata.

This chain connects TRBV5-1 to TRBJ2-6; 7 nucleotides match TRBD2. V shed 4 bases, J shed 0 bases, and the junction held 10 bases outside the gene matches. Per the germline V gene, CDR1 is SGHRS and CDR2 is YFSETQ. CDR3 length: 18 residues. The CDR3 loop is CASSGPGTISSGANVLTF. The CDR3 DNA sequence: TGCGCCAGCAGCGGACCGGGGACTATTAGCTCTGGGGCCAACGTCCTGACTTTC.

This clone was counted a single time. The rearrangement uses TRBV6-6 and TRBJ2-1, with a tentative D call TRBD2 (6 bases). CDR1 MNHNY and CDR2 SVGAGI come from the germline V gene (reference sequence). The CDR3 runs to 15 residues. The V and J ends lost 3 bases and 7 bases respectively, with 16 bases between them. The CDR3 DNA reads as TGTGCCAGCAGTTATCCGGGCGGGATTTGGAATGAGCAGTTCTTC. Its protein product is CASSYPGGIWNEQFF.

The CDR3 bases are TGTGCCTGGAGTGTCTCCACAGTGGGCGATGAGCAGTTCTTC. Translation: CAWSVSTVGDEQFF. The genes are TRBV30 and TRBJ2-1; D gene ambiguous. The CDR3 spans 14 residues. Trimming left V 0 bases short and J 8 bases short, with 14 bases between. Germline assignment: CDR1 GTSNPN and CDR2 SVGIG (reference sequence). The variable domain in full, completed from reference TRBV30 and TRBJ2-1, reads SQTIHQWPATLVQPVGSPLSLECTVEGTSNPNLYWYRQAAGRGLQLLFYSVGIGQISSEVPQNLSASRPQDRQFILSSKKLLLSDSGFYLCAWSVSTVGDEQFFGPGTRLTVL.

This clone was seen just once. The J gene is TRBJ2-5, the V gene TRBV7-8; D is possibly TRBD1 (5 bases). Trimming pared 1 base from V and 3 bases from J, leaving 15 bases between. CDR3 length: 16 residues. The germline V gene has CDR1 SGHVS and CDR2 FQNEAQ. CDR3 protein: CASSLGWEQAEETQYF. CDR3 DNA sequence: TGTGCCAGCAGCTTAGGATGGGAACAGGCAGAAGAGACCCAGTACTTC.

The V call is TRBV6-5, the J call TRBJ2-1, with 9 positions matching TRBD2. Germline V gives CDR1 MNHEY, CDR2 SVGAGI. The CDR3 length is 14 residues. V lost 8 bases, J lost 7 bases, and 9 bases stayed unmatched. The DNA for the CDR3 is TGTGCCAGCGTTAGCGGGAGTCGGCTGAATGAGCAGTTCTTC. This encodes CASVSGSRLNEQFF.

The chain carries TRBV7-9 and TRBJ2-3; 15 bases fit TRBD2. Per the germline V gene, CDR1 is SEHNR and CDR2 is FQNEAQ (reference sequence). The V segment lost 5 bases and the J segment 5 bases; nucleotides outside the gene matches: 8. The CDR3 sequence is 17 residues long. CDR3 nucleotide sequence: TGTGCCAGCAGCCCCCCCGGACTAGCGGGGGGGATAGATACGCAGTATTTT. As protein: CASSPPGLAGGIDTQYF.

J is TRBJ2-2 and V is TRBV19; a possible D gene is TRBD2 (6 bases). The CDR3 is 14 residues long. Germline loops: CDR1 LNHDA, CDR2 SQIVND (reference sequence). Trimming took 5 bases from V and 1 from J, leaving 8 bases between them. CDR3 bases: TGTGCCAGTAGTTTTAGCGGGAACACCGGGGAGCTGTTTTTT. As protein: CASSFSGNTGELFF.

This clone is a singleton in its sample. This rearrangement joins TRBV4-1 to TRBJ1-4; D may be TRBD1 (5 bases). The CDR3 totals 13 residues. Germline CDR1 reads MGHRA; CDR2 reads YSYEKL. Between the trimmed V and J ends, which lost 0 bases and 10 bases, there was a span of 9 bases. This chain's CDR3 is CASSQEQVGKLFF. CDR3 in DNA: TGCGCCAGCAGCCAAGAACAGGTGGGAAAACTGTTTTTT.

V is TRBV13 and J is TRBJ2-1; 8 bases are a match to TRBD1. The CDR3 spans 15 residues. V was pared by 5 bases and J by 5 bases, with 8 bases of the junction left unmatched. Germline CDR1 and CDR2: PRHDT and FYEKMQ (reference sequence). The CDR3 protein is CASSPRGTGNNEQFF. CDR3 in DNA: TGTGCCAGCAGCCCCCGGGGGACAGGAAACAATGAGCAGTTCTTC. Based on the CDR3 plus reference TRBV13 and TRBJ2-1, the full variable domain is AAGVIQSPRHLIKEKRETATLKCYPIPRHDTVYWYQQGPGQDPQFLISFYEKMQSDKGSIPDRFSAQQFSDYHSELNMSSLELGDSALYFCASSPRGTGNNEQFFGPGTRLTVL.

J is TRBJ2-1 and V is TRBV5-6, with 13 bases fitting TRBD2. The V segment lost 2 bases and the J segment 5 bases; nucleotides outside the gene matches: 4. Germline V lookup: CDR1 SGHDT, CDR2 YYEEEE. The CDR3 sequence is 16 residues long. CDR3 residues: CASSFETSGRNNEQFF. CDR3 nucleotides: TGTGCCAGCAGCTTCGAGACTAGCGGGAGGAACAATGAGCAGTTCTTC.

This chain connects TRBV29-1 to TRBJ2-7, with TRBD1 matching over 8 bases. This CDR3 is built from 14 residues. The germline CDR1 and CDR2 sequences are SQVTM and ANQGSEA. V gave up 3 bases and J gave up 0 bases; unmatched junction bases: 4. The CDR3 nucleotides read TGCAGCGTTGAGGCCAGGGGGCTCTCCTACGAGCAGTACTTC. It translates to CSVEARGLSYEQYF.

The chain couples TRBV28 to TRBJ1-1; possible D gene TRBD1, 5 bases. This CDR3 comprises 14 residues. CDR1 is MDHEN and CDR2 is SYDVKM in the germline V gene. V lost 5 bases and J lost 4, with 14 bases in between. The CDR3 region has the DNA TGTGCCAGCAGTCCCGCGGGGCTGGGCACTGAAGCTTTCTTT. This encodes CASSPAGLGTEAFF.